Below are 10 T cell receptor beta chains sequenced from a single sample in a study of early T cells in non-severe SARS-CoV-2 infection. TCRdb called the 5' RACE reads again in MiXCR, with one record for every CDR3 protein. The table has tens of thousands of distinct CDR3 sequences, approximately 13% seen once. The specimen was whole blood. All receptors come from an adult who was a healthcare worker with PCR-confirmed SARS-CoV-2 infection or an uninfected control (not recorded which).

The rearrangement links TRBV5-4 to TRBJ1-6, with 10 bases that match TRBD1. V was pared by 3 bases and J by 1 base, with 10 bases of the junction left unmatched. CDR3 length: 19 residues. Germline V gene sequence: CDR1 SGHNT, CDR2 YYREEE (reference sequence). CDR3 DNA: TGTGCCAGCAGCTCAACCCGGGACAGGGGAATTTCCTATAATTCACCCCTCCACTTT. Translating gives CASSSTRDRGISYNSPLHF.

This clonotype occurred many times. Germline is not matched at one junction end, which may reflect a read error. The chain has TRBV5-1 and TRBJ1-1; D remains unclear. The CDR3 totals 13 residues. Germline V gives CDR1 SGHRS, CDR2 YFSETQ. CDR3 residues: CASSLGLNTEAFF. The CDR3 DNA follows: TGTGCCAGCAGCTTAGGGTTGAACACTGAAGCTTTCTTT.

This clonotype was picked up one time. The CDR3 region has the DNA TGTGCCAGCAGCCAATTGTACAATGAGCAGTTCTTC. Its protein product is CASSQLYNEQFF. The chain joins TRBV3-1 to TRBJ2-1; no clear D. Germline V gene sequence: CDR1 LGHDT, CDR2 YNNKEL (reference sequence). With 2 bases removed from V and 4 bases from J, the gap between germline ends came to 3 bases. The CDR3 has 12 residues.

CDR3 sequence: CATSISRGLYNEQFF. The CDR3, as DNA: TGTGCCACCAGCATATCGCGGGGTCTCTACAATGAGCAGTTCTTC. The genes are TRBV15 and TRBJ2-1, with D perhaps TRBD2 (6 bases). In germline, CDR1 is LNHNV, CDR2 YYDKDF (reference sequence). The germline V and J ends were trimmed by 4 bases and 3 bases, with 13 bases remaining between them. The CDR3 is made up of 15 amino acids.

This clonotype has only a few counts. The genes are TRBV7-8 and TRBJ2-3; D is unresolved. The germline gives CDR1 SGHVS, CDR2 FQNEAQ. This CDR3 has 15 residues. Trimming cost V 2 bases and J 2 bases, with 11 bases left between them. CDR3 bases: TGTGCCAGCAGCTTATATCAGATACTCACAGATACGCAGTATTTT. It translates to CASSLYQILTDTQYF.

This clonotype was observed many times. Written as DNA, the CDR3 is TGTGCCAGCTCACCTTTCACAGATACGCAGTATTTT. This gives the protein CASSPFTDTQYF. J is TRBJ2-3 and V is TRBV18, with unresolved D. Germline V gene sequence: CDR1 KGHSH, CDR2 LQKENI. This CDR3 is built from 12 residues. Trimming left V 3 bases short and J 2 bases short, with 3 bases between.

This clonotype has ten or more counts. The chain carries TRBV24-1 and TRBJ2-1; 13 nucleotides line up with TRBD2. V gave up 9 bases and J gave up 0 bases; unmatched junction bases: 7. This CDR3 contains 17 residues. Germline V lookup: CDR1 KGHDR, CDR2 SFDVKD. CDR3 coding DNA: TGTGCCACCGGGGGAAGGACTAGCGGGAGCTCCTACAATGAGCAGTTCTTC. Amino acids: CATGGRTSGSSYNEQFF.

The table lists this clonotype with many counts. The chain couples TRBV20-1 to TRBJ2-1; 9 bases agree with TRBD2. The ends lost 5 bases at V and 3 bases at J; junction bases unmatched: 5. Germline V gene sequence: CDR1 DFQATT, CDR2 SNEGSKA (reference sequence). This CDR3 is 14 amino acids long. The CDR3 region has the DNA TGCAGTGCTTTTAGCGGGAGCTTCTACAATGAGCAGTTCTTC. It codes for CSAFSGSFYNEQFF.

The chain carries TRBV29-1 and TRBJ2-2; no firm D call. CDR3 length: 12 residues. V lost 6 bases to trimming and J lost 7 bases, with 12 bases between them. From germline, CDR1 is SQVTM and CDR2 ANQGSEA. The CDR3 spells CSVLSPGGELFF. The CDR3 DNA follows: TGCAGCGTCCTCTCCCCGGGCGGGGAGCTGTTTTTT.

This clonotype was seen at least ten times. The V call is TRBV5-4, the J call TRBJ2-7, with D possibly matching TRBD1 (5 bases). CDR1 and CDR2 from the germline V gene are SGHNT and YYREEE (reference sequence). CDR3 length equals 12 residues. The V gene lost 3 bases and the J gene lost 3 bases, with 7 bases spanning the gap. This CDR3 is CASSYDSYEQYF. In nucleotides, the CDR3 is TGTGCCAGCAGCTACGACAGCTACGAGCAGTACTTC.